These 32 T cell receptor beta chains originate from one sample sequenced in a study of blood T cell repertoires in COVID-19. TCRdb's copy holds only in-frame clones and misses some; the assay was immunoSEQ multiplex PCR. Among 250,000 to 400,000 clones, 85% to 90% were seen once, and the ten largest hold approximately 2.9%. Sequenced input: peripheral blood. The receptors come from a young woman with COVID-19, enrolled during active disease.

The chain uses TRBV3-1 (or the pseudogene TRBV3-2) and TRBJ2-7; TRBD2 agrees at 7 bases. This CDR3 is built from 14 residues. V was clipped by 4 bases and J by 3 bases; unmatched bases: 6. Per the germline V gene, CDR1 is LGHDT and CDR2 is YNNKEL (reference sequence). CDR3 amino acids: CASSRVSGGYEQYF. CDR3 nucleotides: TGTGCCAGCAGCCGAGTTTCGGGAGGCTACGAGCAGTACTTC.

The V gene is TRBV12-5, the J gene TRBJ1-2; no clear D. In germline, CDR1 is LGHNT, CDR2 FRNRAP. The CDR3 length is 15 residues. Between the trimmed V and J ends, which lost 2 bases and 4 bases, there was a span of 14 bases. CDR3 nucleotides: TGTGCTAGTGGTTTGCCAAACGGTCTCTCCTATGGCTACACCTTC. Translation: CASGLPNGLSYGYTF.

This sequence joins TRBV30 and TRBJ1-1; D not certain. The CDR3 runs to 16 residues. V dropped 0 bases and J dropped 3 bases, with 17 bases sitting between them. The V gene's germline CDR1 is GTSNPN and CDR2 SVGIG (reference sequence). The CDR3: CAWSVLYTGMDTEAFF. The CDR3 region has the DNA TGTGCCTGGAGTGTATTATATACGGGTATGGACACTGAAGCTTTCTTT.

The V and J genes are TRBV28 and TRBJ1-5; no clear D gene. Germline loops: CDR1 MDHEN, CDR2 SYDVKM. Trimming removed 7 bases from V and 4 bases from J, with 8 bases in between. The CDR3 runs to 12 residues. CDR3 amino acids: CASTPRNQPQHF. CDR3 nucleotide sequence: TGTGCCAGCACCCCTAGGAATCAGCCCCAGCATTTT.

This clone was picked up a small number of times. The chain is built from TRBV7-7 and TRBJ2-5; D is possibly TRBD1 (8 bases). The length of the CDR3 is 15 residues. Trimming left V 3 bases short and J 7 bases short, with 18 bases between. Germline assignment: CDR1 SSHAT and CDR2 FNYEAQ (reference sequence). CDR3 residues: CASSFGLDREGTQYF. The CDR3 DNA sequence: TGTGCCAGCAGCTTCGGTTTGGACAGGGAGGGGACCCAGTACTTC.

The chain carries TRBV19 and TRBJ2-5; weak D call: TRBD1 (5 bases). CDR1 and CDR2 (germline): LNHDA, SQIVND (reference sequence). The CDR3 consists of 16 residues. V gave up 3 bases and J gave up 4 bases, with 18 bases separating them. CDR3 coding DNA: TGTGCCAGTAGTATGGGCCAAAAGGGGTCAAGAGAGACCCAGTACTTC. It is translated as CASSMGQKGSRETQYF.

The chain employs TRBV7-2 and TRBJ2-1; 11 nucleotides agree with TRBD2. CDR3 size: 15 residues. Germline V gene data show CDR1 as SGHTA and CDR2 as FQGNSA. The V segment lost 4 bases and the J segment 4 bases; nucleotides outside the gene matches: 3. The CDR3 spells CASSSIAGGYNEQFF. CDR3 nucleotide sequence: TGTGCCAGCAGCTCCATAGCGGGAGGGTACAATGAGCAGTTCTTC. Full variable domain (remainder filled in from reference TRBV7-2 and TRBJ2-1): GAGVSQSPSNKVTEKGKDVELRCDPISGHTALYWYRQSLGQGLEFLIYFQGNSAPDKSGLPSDRFSAERTGGSVSTLTIQRTQQEDSAVYLCASSSIAGGYNEQFFGPGTRLTVL.

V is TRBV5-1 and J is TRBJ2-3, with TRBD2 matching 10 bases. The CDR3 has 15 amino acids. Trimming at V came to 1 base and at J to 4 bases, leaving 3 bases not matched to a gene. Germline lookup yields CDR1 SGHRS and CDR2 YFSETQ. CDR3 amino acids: CASSLLAGGSDTQYF. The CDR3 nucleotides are TGCGCCAGCAGCTTGTTAGCGGGAGGTTCAGATACGCAGTATTTT.

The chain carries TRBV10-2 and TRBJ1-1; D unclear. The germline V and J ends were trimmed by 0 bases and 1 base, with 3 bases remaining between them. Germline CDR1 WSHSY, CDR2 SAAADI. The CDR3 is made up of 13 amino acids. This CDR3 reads CASSESQNTEAFF. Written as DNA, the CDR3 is TGCGCCAGCAGTGAGTCACAGAACACTGAAGCTTTCTTT.

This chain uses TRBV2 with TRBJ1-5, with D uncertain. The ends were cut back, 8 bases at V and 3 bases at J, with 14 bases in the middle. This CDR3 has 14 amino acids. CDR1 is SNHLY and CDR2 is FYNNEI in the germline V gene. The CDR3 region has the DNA TGTGCCAGCGCAGATAAAAAACCCAATCAGCCCCAGCATTTT. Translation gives CASADKKPNQPQHF.

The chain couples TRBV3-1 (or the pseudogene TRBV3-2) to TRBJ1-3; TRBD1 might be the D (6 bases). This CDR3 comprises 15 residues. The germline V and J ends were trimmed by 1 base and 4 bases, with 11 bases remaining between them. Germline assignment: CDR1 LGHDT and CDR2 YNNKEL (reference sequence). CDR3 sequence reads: CASSQGGTQGNTIYF. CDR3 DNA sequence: TGTGCCAGCAGCCAAGGGGGGACACAGGGAAACACCATATATTTT.

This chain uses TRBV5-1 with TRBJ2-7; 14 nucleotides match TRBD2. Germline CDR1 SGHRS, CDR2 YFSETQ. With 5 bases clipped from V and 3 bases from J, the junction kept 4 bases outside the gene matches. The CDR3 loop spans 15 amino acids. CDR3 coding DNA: TGCGCCAGCAGATCCGGGACTAGCGGGAGCTACGAGCAGTACTTC. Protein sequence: CASRSGTSGSYEQYF.

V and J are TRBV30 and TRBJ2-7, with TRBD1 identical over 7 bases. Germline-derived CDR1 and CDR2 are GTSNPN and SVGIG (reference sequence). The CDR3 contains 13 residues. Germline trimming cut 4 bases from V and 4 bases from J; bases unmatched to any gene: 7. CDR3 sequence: CAWTRDRNYEQYF. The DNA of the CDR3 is TGTGCCTGGACCCGGGACAGAAATTACGAGCAGTACTTC.

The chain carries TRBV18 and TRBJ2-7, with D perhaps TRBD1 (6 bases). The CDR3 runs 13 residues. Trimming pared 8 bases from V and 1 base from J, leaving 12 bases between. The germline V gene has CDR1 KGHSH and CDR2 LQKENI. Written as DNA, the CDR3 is TGTGCCAGCGCCTACAGGGAGTCCTACGAGCAGTACTTC. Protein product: CASAYRESYEQYF.

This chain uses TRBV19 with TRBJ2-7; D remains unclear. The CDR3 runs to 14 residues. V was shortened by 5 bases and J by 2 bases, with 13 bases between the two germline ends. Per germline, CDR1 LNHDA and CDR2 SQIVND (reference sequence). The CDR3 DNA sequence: TGTGCCAGTAGTCTCCCGACAAATCCCTACGAGCAGTACTTC. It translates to CASSLPTNPYEQYF.

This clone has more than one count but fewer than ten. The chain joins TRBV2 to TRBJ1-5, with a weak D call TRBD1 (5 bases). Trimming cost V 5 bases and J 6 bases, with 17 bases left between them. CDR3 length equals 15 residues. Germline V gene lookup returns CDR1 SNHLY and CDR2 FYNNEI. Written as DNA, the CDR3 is TGTGCCAGCAGTCCTTCCGACAGATCGATTCAGCCCCAGCATTTT. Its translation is CASSPSDRSIQPQHF.

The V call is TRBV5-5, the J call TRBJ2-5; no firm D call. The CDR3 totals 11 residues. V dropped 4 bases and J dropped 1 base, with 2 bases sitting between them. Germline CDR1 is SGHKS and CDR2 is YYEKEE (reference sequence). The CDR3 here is CASSLQETQYF. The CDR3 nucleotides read TGTGCCAGCAGCCTCCAAGAGACCCAGTACTTC.

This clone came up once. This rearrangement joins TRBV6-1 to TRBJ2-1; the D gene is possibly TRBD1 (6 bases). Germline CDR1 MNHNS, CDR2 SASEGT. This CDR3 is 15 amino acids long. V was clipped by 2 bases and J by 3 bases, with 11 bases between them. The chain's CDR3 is CASSELRGGYNEQFF. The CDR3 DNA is TGTGCCAGCAGTGAATTACGAGGGGGCTACAATGAGCAGTTCTTC.

Written as DNA, the CDR3 is TGTGCCAGCAGCATGACAGGTGGGAGCTCCTACAATGAGCAGTTCTTC. Residues: CASSMTGGSSYNEQFF. The genes are TRBV5-5 and TRBJ2-1; D is possibly TRBD1 (6 bases). From germline, CDR1 is SGHKS and CDR2 YYEKEE (reference sequence). The CDR3 length is 16 residues. V gave up 4 bases and J gave up 0 bases, with 14 bases separating them.

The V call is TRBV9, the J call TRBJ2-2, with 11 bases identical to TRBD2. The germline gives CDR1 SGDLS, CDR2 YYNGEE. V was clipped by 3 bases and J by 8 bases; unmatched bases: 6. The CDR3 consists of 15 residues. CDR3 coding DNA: TGTGCCAGCAGCGGACTTACTAGCGGGAGTGGGGAGCTGTTTTTT. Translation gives CASSGLTSGSGELFF.

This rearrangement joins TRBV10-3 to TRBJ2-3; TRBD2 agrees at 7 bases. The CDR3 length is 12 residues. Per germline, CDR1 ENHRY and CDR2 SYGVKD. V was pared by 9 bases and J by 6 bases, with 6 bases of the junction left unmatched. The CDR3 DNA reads TGTGCCATGGGAGGGGTTGGGGATACGCAGTATTTT. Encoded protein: CAMGGVGDTQYF.

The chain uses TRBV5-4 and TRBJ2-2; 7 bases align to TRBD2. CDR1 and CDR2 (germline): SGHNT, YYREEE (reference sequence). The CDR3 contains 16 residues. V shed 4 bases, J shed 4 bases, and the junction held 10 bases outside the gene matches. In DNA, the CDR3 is TGTGCCAGCAGCCGTGCTAGCGGCCCGAGCACCGGGGAGCTGTTTTTT. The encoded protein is CASSRASGPSTGELFF. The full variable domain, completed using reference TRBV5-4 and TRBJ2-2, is ETGVTQSPTHLIKTRGQQVTLRCSSQSGHNTVSWYQQALGQGPQFIFQYYREEENGRGNFPPRFSGLQFPNYSSELNVNALELDDSALYLCASSRASGPSTGELFFGEGSRLTVL.

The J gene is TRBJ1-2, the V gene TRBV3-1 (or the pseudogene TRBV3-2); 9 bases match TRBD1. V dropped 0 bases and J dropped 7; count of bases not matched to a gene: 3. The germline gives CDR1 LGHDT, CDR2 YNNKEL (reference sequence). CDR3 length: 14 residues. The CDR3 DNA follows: TGTGCCAGCAGCCAAGAAGACAGGGGGGGTGGCTACACCTTC. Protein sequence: CASSQEDRGGGYTF.

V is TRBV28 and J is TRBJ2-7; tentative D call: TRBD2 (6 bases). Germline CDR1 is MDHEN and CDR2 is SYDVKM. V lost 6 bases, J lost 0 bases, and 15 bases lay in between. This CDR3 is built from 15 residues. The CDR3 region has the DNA TGTGCCAGCAGCCAATCCGGGAGCACCTCCTACGAGCAGTACTTC. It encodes CASSQSGSTSYEQYF.

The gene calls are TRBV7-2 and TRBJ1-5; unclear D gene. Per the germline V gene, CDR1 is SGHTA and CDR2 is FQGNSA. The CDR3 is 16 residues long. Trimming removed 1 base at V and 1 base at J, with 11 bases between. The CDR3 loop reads CASSLVGGESNQPQHF. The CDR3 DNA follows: TGTGCCAGCAGCTTAGTAGGAGGAGAAAGCAATCAGCCCCAGCATTTT.

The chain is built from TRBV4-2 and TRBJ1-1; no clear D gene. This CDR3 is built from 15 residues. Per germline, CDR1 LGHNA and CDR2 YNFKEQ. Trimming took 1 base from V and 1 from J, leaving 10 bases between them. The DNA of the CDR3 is TGTGCCAGCAGCCAAGGGGCCACAGAGAACACTGAAGCTTTCTTT. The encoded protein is CASSQGATENTEAFF.

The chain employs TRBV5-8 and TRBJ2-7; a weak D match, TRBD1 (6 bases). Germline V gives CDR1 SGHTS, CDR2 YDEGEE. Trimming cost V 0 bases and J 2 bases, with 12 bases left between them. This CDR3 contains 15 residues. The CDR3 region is CASSLEQGRTYEQYF. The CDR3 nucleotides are TGTGCCAGCAGCTTGGAACAGGGAAGGACCTACGAGCAGTACTTC.

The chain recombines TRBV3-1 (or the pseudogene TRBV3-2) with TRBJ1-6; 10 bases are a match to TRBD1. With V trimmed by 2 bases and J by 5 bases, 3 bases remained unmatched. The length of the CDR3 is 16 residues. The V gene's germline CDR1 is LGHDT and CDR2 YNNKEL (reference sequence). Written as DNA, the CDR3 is TGTGCCAGCAGCCAATTCGGGACAGGGGATAATTCACCCCTCCACTTT. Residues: CASSQFGTGDNSPLHF.

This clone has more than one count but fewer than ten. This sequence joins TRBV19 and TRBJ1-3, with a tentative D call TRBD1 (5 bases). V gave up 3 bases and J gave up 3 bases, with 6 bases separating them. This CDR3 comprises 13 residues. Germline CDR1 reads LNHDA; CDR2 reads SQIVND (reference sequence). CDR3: CASSIDSGNTIYF. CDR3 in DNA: TGTGCCAGTAGTATCGACAGTGGAAACACCATATATTTT. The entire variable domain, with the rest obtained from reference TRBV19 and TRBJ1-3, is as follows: DGGITQSPKYLFRKEGQNVTLSCEQNLNHDAMYWYRQDPGQGLRLIYYSQIVNDFQKGDIAEGYSVSREKKESFPLTVTSAQKNPTAFYLCASSIDSGNTIYFGEGSWLTVV.

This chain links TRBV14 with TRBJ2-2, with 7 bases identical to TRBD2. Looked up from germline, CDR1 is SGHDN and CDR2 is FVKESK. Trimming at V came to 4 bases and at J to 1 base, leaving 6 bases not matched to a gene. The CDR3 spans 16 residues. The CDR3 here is CASSRKPGGNTGELFF. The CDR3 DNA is TGTGCCAGCAGCCGAAAACCGGGGGGGAACACCGGGGAGCTGTTTTTT.

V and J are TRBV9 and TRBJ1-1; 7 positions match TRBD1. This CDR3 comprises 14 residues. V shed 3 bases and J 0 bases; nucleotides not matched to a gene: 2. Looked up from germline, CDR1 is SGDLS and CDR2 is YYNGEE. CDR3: CASSEGQMNTEAFF. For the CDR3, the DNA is TGTGCCAGCAGCGAGGGACAGATGAACACTGAAGCTTTCTTT.

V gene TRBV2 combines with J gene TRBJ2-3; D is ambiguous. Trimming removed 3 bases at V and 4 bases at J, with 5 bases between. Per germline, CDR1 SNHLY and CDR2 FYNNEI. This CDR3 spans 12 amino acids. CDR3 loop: CASSETSDTQYF. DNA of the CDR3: TGTGCCAGCAGTGAGACTTCAGATACGCAGTATTTT.